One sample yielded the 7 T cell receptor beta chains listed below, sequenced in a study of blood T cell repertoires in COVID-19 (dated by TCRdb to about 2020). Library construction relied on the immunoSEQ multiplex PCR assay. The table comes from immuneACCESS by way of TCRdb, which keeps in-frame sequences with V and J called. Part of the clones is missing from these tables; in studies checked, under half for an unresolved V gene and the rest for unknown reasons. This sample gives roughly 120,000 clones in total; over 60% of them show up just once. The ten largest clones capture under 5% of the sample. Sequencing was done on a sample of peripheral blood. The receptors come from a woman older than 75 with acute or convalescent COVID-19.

CDR3 nucleotide sequence: TGTGCCAGTAGACCGACAGGTTCCTACAATGAGCAGTTCTTC. Protein sequence: CASRPTGSYNEQFF. V gene TRBV19 combines with J gene TRBJ2-1; the D gene is possibly TRBD1 (6 bases). Looked up from germline, CDR1 is LNHDA and CDR2 is SQIVND (reference sequence). This CDR3 is built from 14 residues. V was clipped by 6 bases and J by 1 base, with 10 bases between them.

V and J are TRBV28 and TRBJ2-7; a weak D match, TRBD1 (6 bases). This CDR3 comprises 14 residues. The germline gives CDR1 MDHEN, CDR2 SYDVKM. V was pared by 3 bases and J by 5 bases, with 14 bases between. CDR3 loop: CASSLRSEGDEQYF. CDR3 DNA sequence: TGTGCCAGCAGTTTGAGGTCTGAGGGGGACGAGCAGTACTTC. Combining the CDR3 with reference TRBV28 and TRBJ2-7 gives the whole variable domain DVKVTQSSRYLVKRTGEKVFLECVQDMDHENMFWYRQDPGLGLRLIYFSYDVKMKEKGDIPEGYSVSREKKERFSLILESASTNQTSMYLCASSLRSEGDEQYFGPGTRLTVT.

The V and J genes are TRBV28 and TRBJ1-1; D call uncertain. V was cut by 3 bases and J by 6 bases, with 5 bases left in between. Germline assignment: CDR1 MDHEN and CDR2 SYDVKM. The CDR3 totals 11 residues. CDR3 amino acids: CASSFSAEAFF. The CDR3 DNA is TGTGCCAGCAGTTTTTCCGCTGAAGCTTTCTTT.

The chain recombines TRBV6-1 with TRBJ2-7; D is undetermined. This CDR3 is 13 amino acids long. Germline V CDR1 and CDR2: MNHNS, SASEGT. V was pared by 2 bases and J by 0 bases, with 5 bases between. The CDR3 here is CASSESSSYEQYF. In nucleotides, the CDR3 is TGTGCCAGCAGTGAATCCAGCTCCTACGAGCAGTACTTC.

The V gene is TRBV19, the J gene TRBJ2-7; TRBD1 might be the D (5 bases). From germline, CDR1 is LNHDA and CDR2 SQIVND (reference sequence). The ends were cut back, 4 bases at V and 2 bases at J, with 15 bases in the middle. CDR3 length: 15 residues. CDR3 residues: CASSKGQGVAYEQYF. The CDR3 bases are TGTGCCAGTAGTAAAGGGCAGGGTGTTGCCTACGAGCAGTACTTC.

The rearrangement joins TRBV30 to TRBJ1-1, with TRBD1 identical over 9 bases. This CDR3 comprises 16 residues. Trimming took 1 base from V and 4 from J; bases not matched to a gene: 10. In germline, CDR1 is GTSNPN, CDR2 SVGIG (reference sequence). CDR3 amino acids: CAWSALLGQGGTEAFF. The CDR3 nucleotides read TGTGCCTGGAGTGCGCTATTGGGACAGGGTGGCACTGAAGCTTTCTTT.

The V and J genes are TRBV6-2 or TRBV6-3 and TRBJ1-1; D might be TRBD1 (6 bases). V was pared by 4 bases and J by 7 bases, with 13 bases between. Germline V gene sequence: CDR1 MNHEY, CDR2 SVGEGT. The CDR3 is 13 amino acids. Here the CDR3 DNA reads TGTGCCAGCAGTTCCAGGGGTTCGGGTGAAGCTTTCTTT. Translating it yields CASSSRGSGEAFF.